A single sample gave rise to the 24 T cell receptor beta chains below, sequenced in a study of blood T cells in healthy people across ages. The second PCR ran about 7 to 12 cycles with a sample-barcoded 5' primer and J-beta primers. TCRdb passed the 5' RACE reads through MiXCR, listing each CDR3 protein once. The sample comprises about 930,000 distinct CDR3 sequences, almost 30% of which are singletons, and approximately 10% rests with the top ten. These data also formed part of another study, on T cells of mothers and their children.

Sequences were obtained from blood. The receptors derive from a woman aged 40 to 50 in good health.

In its sample, this clonotype was seen many times. The genes are TRBV7-2 and TRBJ2-3; 9 nucleotides match TRBD2. Per germline, CDR1 SGHTA and CDR2 FQGNSA. The CDR3 extends over 15 amino acids. V lost 3 bases, J lost 6 bases, and 7 bases stayed unmatched. Written as DNA, the CDR3 is TGTGCCAGCAGCTTTGGCGGGGGGGCGATGGATACGCAGTATTTT. Protein sequence: CASSFGGGAMDTQYF.

This clonotype was detected a few times. The rearrangement uses TRBV30 and TRBJ1-2; D ambiguous. The CDR3 spans 16 residues. Trimming took off 2 bases at V and 6 bases at J, with 22 bases between the two ends. From germline, CDR1 is GTSNPN and CDR2 SVGIG (reference sequence). The CDR3 sequence is CAWSKPTISLPDGYTF. The CDR3 region has the DNA TGTGCCTGGAGTAAACCAACCATCTCCCTTCCCGATGGCTACACCTTC.

V usage is TRBV20-1 and J usage is TRBJ2-2; maybe TRBD2 (5 bases). Trimming removed 3 bases at V and 3 bases at J, with 8 bases between. Germline V gene data show CDR1 as DFQATT and CDR2 as SNEGSKA (reference sequence). There are 13 residues in the CDR3. The DNA of the CDR3 is TGCAGTGCTAGGACGGGGTACACCGGGGAGCTGTTTTTT. Its protein product is CSARTGYTGELFF.

This clonotype was seen a few times. The rearrangement uses TRBV2 and TRBJ2-7; D gene ambiguous. The ends were cut back, 8 bases at V and 4 bases at J, with 9 bases in the middle. Germline-derived CDR1 and CDR2 are SNHLY and FYNNEI. The CDR3 loop spans 11 amino acids. CDR3 region: CASDMTYEQYF. CDR3 nucleotide sequence: TGTGCCAGCGACATGACGTACGAGCAGTACTTC.

This clonotype was detected ten times or more. V is TRBV27 and J is TRBJ2-1, with 7 bases aligning to TRBD1. The CDR3 totals 14 residues. CDR1 is MNHEY and CDR2 is SMNVEV in the germline V gene (reference sequence). V lost 2 bases to trimming and J lost 2 bases; unmatched junction nucleotides: 0. CDR3 nucleotide sequence: TGTGCCAGCAGTTTACAGGGGGCCTACAATGAGCAGTTCTTC. It specifies CASSLQGAYNEQFF.

This clonotype has a count of ten or more. The gene calls are TRBV9 and TRBJ2-1; the match to TRBD1 covers 8 bases. V shed 3 bases, J shed 7 bases, and the junction held 6 bases outside the gene matches. Germline assignment: CDR1 SGDLS and CDR2 YYNGEE. CDR3 length equals 14 residues. In DNA form, the CDR3 reads TGTGCCAGCAGCGCCGAGACAGGGGTGAATGAGCAGTTCTTC. Translating it yields CASSAETGVNEQFF.

The V call is TRBV9, the J call TRBJ1-1; a weak D match, TRBD1 (5 bases). The CDR3 runs to 14 residues. V was clipped by 3 bases and J by 1 base, with 10 bases between them. The germline CDR1 and CDR2 sequences are SGDLS and YYNGEE. The CDR3 bases are TGTGCCAGCAGCGCCTCGGACACGAACACTGAAGCTTTCTTT. It translates to CASSASDTNTEAFF.

Of note for this clonotype: It may be a read error: a sequence one base away is much more abundant. V usage is TRBV6-6 and J usage is TRBJ2-1, with TRBD2 as a possible D gene (5 bases). This CDR3 has 14 residues. Germline loops: CDR1 MNHNY, CDR2 SVGAGI (reference sequence). CDR3 in DNA: TGTGCCAGCAGTCTCACGGGGTTTGGCAATGAGCGGTTCTTC. It codes for CASSLTGFGNERFF.

This clonotype was observed a handful of times. The chain's CDR3 is CASSGGTSNSPLHF. The CDR3 bases are TGTGCCAGTAGTGGCGGGACATCTAATTCACCCCTCCACTTT. The V gene is TRBV19, the J gene TRBJ1-6; possible D gene TRBD1, 6 bases. From germline, CDR1 is LNHDA and CDR2 SQIVND (reference sequence). V lost 5 bases to trimming and J lost 6 bases, with 11 bases between them. The CDR3 is 14 residues long.

At least ten counts were recorded for this clonotype. J is TRBJ2-7 and V is TRBV5-1, with D perhaps matching TRBD2 (5 bases). The CDR3 spans 14 residues. Germline values: CDR1 SGHRS, CDR2 YFSETQ. V was shortened by 0 bases and J by 6 bases, with 13 bases between the two germline ends. CDR3 DNA: TGCGCCAGCAGCTTGGGTGGGCTCGCGGGCGAGCAGTACTTC. Its protein product is CASSLGGLAGEQYF.

This clonotype appeared a few times. The chain carries TRBV28 and TRBJ2-1, with D possibly TRBD2 on 5 matching bases. CDR1 and CDR2 (germline): MDHEN, SYDVKM. Deletions cut 6 bases from V and 7 bases from J, with 16 bases between. The CDR3 contains 14 residues. Written as DNA, the CDR3 is TGTGCCAGCAGGAACCAACTAGTCACTAATGAGCAGTTCTTC. As protein: CASRNQLVTNEQFF.

The V and J genes are TRBV20-1 and TRBJ2-7; possibly TRBD1 for D (6 bases). Trimming took 0 bases from V and 0 from J, leaving 12 bases between them. Germline CDR1 reads DFQATT; CDR2 reads SNEGSKA (reference sequence). The CDR3 runs 15 residues. The CDR3 is CSARELTTGSYEQYF. Written as DNA, the CDR3 is TGCAGTGCTAGAGAGCTTACGACAGGCTCCTACGAGCAGTACTTC.

This clonotype was counted a few times. An end of the junction does not agree with germline; a read error may underlie this. V and J are TRBV7-3 and TRBJ2-7; D is possibly TRBD1 or TRBD2 (5 bases each). CDR1 is SGHTA, CDR2 FQGTGA, per germline. The CDR3 loop spans 16 amino acids. For the CDR3, the DNA is TGTGTCAGCAGCTTAAGTTTCGGGCAGGGCGGGCACGAGCAGTACTTC. The encoded protein is CVSSLSFGQGGHEQYF.

The chain carries TRBV20-1 and TRBJ2-7, with 8 positions matching TRBD2. V lost 5 bases to trimming and J lost 6 bases; unmatched junction nucleotides: 12. Germline V gives CDR1 DFQATT, CDR2 SNEGSKA (reference sequence). The length of the CDR3 is 14 residues. The CDR3 reads CSAGGGTSRAEQYF. For the CDR3, the DNA is TGCAGTGCTGGCGGCGGGACTAGTCGCGCCGAGCAGTACTTC.

This clonotype was counted between two and nine times. The junction differs from germline at one of its ends, possibly a read error. The CDR3 nucleotides are TGTGCCAGCAGCTTAGTAGGCACAGGGGATCCAAGTCACTTC. Its translation: CASSLVGTGDPSHF. This chain uses TRBV7-2 with TRBJ2-5; TRBD1 aligns across 7 bases. Germline V gives CDR1 SGHTA, CDR2 FQGNSA. The CDR3 sequence is 14 residues long.

This clonotype has ten or more counts. The rearrangement links TRBV28 to TRBJ1-6, with 9 positions matching TRBD1. The CDR3 has 16 residues. From germline, CDR1 is MDHEN and CDR2 SYDVKM. After removal of 4 bases from V and 7 bases from J, the junction contained 8 bases not matched to a gene. Here the CDR3 DNA reads TGTGCCAGCAGTTCTGAGGGACAGGGAAGAAATTCACCCCTCCACTTT. Protein sequence: CASSSEGQGRNSPLHF.

The V call is TRBV15, the J call TRBJ2-2, with D perhaps assigned TRBD1 or TRBD2 (5 bases each). CDR3 length equals 15 residues. V lost 5 bases to trimming and J lost 2 bases, with 12 bases between them. Germline CDR1 and CDR2: LNHNV and YYDKDF (reference sequence). CDR3 residues: CATSRGRDNTGELFF. CDR3 nucleotides: TGTGCCACCAGCCGGGGACGGGATAACACCGGGGAGCTGTTTTTT.

This clonotype was found a few times. V usage is TRBV2 and J usage is TRBJ2-5, with D uncertain. There are 12 residues in the CDR3. Germline V CDR1 and CDR2: SNHLY, FYNNEI. V lost 3 bases, J lost 7 bases, and 9 bases lay in between. CDR3 nucleotides: TGTGCCAGCAGTGAGGAACGCAGGACCCAGTACTTC. Encoded protein: CASSEERRTQYF.

As concerns this clonotype: One junction end does not reproduce the germline sequence, and a read error may be involved. The CDR3 loop is CASSGQQNSYDYTF. The CDR3 region has the DNA TGTGCCAGCAGCGGACAGCAAAATTCCTATGACTACACCTTC. The chain has TRBV6-1 and TRBJ1-2; D is perhaps TRBD1 (6 bases). In germline, CDR1 is MNHNS, CDR2 SASEGT. The CDR3 is 14 amino acids.

The J gene is TRBJ2-2, the V gene TRBV7-9; 8 bases agree with TRBD1. In germline, CDR1 is SEHNR, CDR2 FQNEAQ (reference sequence). This CDR3 is built from 15 residues. With 5 bases clipped from V and 4 bases from J, the junction kept 6 bases outside the gene matches. This CDR3 is CASSHRDRPTGELFF. The DNA for the CDR3 is TGTGCCAGCAGCCACCGGGACAGGCCCACCGGGGAGCTGTTTTTT.

About this clonotype: Relative to the germline gene, one junction end is altered; a read error may explain this. The gene calls are TRBV7-2 and TRBJ1-6; no clear D. The CDR3 contains 14 residues. Germline CDR1 is SGHTA and CDR2 is FQGNSA. CDR3 residues: CASSLNISPSPPHF. The CDR3 DNA follows: TGTGCCAGCAGCTTAAACATCTCTCCTTCACCCCCCCACTTT.

The rearrangement joins TRBV28 to TRBJ2-7, with TRBD2 matching 14 bases. Per the germline V gene, CDR1 is MDHEN and CDR2 is SYDVKM. The CDR3 is 15 residues long. Trimming at V came to 8 bases and at J to 7 bases, leaving 10 bases not matched to a gene. This chain's CDR3 is CASSTSGLAGGEQYF. The CDR3 nucleotides read TGTGCCAGCTCCACCTCTGGACTAGCGGGAGGTGAGCAGTACTTC.

This clonotype was detected ten times or more. The chain joins TRBV20-1 to TRBJ2-5; TRBD1 matches at 7 bases. This CDR3 has 13 residues. The junction had 14 bases not matched to a gene; V was cut back by 5 bases and J by 11 bases. Germline V lookup: CDR1 DFQATT, CDR2 SNEGSKA (reference sequence). CDR3 region: CSAPPGGFAEQYF. In DNA, the CDR3 is TGCAGTGCTCCCCCAGGGGGTTTCGCTGAGCAGTACTTC.

This clonotype showed up many times. CDR3 nucleotide sequence: TGTGCCAGCAGCGGAAACAGGGGGCACCAGCCCCAGCATTTT. Its protein is CASSGNRGHQPQHF. V and J are TRBV28 and TRBJ1-5; 9 bases are shared with TRBD1. J gave up 7 bases and V 6 bases, and 7 bases lay outside the gene matches. From germline, CDR1 is MDHEN and CDR2 SYDVKM. CDR3 length: 14 residues. The full variable domain, with the rest looked up from reference TRBV28 and TRBJ1-5, is DVKVTQSSRYLVKRTGEKVFLECVQDMDHENMFWYRQDPGLGLRLIYFSYDVKMKEKGDIPEGYSVSREKKERFSLILESASTNQTSMYLCASSGNRGHQPQHFGDGTRLSIL.